This T cell receptor beta chain is from a study of T-cell reconstitution after alpha-beta-depleted transplantation in children. This sample's TCRbeta library carried unique molecular identifier barcodes. TCRdb passed the PCR reads through MiXCR, listing each CDR3 protein once. In the table there are fewer than 1 million distinct CDR3 sequences, roughly 15% of which are singletons. Germline V gives CDR1 MNHNS, CDR2 SASEGT. The CDR3 runs to 13 residues. The V and J ends lost 10 bases and 7 bases respectively, with 16 bases between them. General study results and limits: Several hundred expanded graft clones reportedly supplied alpha-beta T cells about two months after transplant. Elevated TCRbeta diversity at day 60 was traced, in some patients, to surviving recipient T cells and thymic progenitors. At the one-year point after transplant, T-cell counts and TCRbeta diversity were found to come mostly from T cells that had been newly produced.

Only a few counts were recorded for this clonotype. What it binds is unknown. The TCR comes from a male patient aged 10-17 years who had a stem cell transplant for acute lymphoblastic leukemia, so the T cells may come from the graft donor. The chain links TRBV6-1 to TRBJ2-2; tentative D call: TRBD1 (6 bases). The sequencing used PBMCs, mostly from graft donor cells, collected 360 days after TCRalphabeta/CD19-depleted stem cell transplant. The CDR3 nucleotides read TGTGCCACGCTGAGGGGGTCCGGCGGGGAGCTGTTTTTT. Protein product: CATLRGSGGELFF.